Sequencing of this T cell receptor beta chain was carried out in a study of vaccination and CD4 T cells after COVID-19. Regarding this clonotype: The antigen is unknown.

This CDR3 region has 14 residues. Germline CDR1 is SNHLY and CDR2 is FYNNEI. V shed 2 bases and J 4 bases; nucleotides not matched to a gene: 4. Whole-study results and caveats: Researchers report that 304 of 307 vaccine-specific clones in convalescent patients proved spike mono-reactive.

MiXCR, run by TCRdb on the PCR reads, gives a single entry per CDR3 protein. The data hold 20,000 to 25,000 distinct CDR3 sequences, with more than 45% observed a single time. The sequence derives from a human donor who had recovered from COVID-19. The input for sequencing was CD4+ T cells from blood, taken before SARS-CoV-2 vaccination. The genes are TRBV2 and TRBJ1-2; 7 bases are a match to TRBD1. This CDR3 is CASSEQGGRYGYTF. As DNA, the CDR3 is TGTGCCAGCAGTGAACAGGGGGGACGCTATGGCTACACCTTC.